This record concerns one TCR beta chain sequence. What it binds is not known. The CDR3 consists of 15 residues. The V and J ends lost 2 bases and 1 base respectively, with 12 bases between them. Germline CDR1 reads SGHVS; CDR2 reads FQNEAQ. This specimen belongs to a study of T cell responses to AZD1222 COVID-19 vaccine. Overall study results and limits: Increases in Spike-specific TCR breadth and depth were seen after two AZD1222 doses. Clonal diversity may have been underestimated, and the donors were mostly white British, with more females than males. The study reported that nearly half of spike-specific TCRs target unmutated variant regions.

Repertoires were generated with immunoSEQ multiplex PCR, while TCRdb's copy carries only in-frame clones and drops some. The sample gives 60,000 to 70,000 clones, roughly 85% of which show up once; approximately 18% is in the top ten. The chain recombines TRBV7-8 with TRBJ2-7; the D call may be TRBD1 or TRBD2 (5 bases each). Specimen: peripheral blood, collected on day 0 of AZD1222 vaccination. The clonotype was recovered from an adult in good health. CDR3 in amino acids: CASSLYQGRSYEQYF. In nucleotides, the CDR3 is TGTGCCAGCAGCTTATATCAGGGACGATCCTACGAGCAGTACTTC.